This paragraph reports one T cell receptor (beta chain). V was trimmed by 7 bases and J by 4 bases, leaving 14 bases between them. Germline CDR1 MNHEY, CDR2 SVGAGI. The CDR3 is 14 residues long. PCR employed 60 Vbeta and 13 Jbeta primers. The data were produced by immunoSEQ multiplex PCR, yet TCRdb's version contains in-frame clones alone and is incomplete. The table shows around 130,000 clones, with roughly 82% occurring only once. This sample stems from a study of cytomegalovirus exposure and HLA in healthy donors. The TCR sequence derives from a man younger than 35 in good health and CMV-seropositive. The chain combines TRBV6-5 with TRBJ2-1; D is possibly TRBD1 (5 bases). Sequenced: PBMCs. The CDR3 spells CASTLNGAYNEQFF. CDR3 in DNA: TGTGCCAGCACCTTAAATGGGGCTTACAATGAGCAGTTCTTC.